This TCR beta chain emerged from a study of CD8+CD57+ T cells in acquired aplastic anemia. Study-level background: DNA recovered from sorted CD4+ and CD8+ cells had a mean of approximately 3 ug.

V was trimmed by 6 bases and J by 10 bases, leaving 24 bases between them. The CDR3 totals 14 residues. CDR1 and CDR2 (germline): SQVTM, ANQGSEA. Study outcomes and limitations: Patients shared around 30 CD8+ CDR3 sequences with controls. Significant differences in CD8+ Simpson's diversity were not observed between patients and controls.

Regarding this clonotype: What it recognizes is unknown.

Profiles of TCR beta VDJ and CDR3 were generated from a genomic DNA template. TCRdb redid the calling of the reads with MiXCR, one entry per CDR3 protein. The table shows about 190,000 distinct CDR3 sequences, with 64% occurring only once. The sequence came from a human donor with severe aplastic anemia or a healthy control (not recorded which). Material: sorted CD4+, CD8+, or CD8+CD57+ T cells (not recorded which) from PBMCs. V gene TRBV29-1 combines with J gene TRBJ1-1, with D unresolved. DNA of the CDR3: TGCAGCGTCGACTTGGACGGCTACGGAGGAGCAGCTTTCTTT. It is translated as CSVDLDGYGGAAFF. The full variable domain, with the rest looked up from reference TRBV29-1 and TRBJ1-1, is SAVISQKPSRDICQRGTSLTIQCQVDSQVTMMFWYRQQPGQSLTLIATANQGSEATYESGFVIDKFPISRPNLTFSTLTVSNMSPEDSSIYLCSVDLDGYGGAAFFGQGTRLTVV.